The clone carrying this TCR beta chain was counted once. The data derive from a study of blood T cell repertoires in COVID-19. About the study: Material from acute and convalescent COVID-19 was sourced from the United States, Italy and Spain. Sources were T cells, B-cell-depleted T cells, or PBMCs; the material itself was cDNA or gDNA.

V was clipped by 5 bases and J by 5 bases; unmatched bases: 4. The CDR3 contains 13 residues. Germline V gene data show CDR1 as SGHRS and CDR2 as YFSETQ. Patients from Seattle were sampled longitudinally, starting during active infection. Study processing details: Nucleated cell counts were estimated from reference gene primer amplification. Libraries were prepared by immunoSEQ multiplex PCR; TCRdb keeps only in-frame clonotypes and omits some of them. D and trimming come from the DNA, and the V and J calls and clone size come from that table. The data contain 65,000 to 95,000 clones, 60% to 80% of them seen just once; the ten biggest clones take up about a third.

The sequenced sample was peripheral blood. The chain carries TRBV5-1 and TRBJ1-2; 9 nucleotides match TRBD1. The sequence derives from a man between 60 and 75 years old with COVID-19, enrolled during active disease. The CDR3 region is CASSYGQGYGYTF. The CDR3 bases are TGCGCCAGCAGTTACGGACAGGGGTATGGCTACACCTTC.